Detailed here is one TCR beta chain. The germline V gene has CDR1 SGHRS and CDR2 YFSETQ. V was pared by 0 bases and J by 9 bases, with 16 bases between. There are 16 residues in the CDR3. This sample was taken from a study of control samples from healthy donors and cancer patients. TCRdb keeps only in-frame clones here, not all; method: immunoSEQ multiplex PCR. The data hold over 85,000 clones, with 85% to 90% observed a single time. The V call is TRBV5-1, the J call TRBJ1-6, with no clear D. The TCR sequence derives from a woman between 45 and 65 years old with colorectal cancer. Sequences were obtained from PBMCs. Here the CDR3 DNA reads TGCGCCAGCAGCTTGGTGGCCGGCCCCGGGAGTTCACCCCTCCACTTT. Protein product: CASSLVAGPGSSPLHF. The complete variable domain, with remaining parts taken from reference TRBV5-1 and TRBJ1-6, reads KAGVTQTPRYLIKTRGQQVTLSCSPISGHRSVSWYQQTPGQGLQFLFEYFSETQRNKGNFPGRFSGRQFSNSRSEMNVSTLELGDSALYLCASSLVAGPGSSPLHFGNGTRLTVT.